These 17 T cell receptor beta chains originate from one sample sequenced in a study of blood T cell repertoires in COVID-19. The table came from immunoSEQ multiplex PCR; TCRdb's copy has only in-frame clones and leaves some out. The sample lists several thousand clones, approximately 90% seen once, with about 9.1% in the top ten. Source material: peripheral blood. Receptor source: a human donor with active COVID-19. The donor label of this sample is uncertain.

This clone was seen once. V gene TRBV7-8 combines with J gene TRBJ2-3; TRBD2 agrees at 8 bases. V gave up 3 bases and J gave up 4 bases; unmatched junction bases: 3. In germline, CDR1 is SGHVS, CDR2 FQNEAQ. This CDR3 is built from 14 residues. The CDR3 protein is CASSFGTSADTQYF. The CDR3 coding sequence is TGTGCCAGCAGCTTCGGGACTAGTGCAGATACGCAGTATTTT. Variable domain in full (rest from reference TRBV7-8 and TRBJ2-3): GAGVSQSPRYKVAKRGQDVALRCDPISGHVSLFWYQQALGQGPEFLTYFQNEAQLDKSGLPSDRFFAERPEGSVSTLKIQRTQQEDSAVYLCASSFGTSADTQYFGPGTRLTVL.

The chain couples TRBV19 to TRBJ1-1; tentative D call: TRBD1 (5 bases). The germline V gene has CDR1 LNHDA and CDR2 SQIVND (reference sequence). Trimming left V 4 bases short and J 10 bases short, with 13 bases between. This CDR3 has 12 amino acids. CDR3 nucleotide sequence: TGTGCCAGTAGTAGGGAGGGGCGGGGAGCTTTCTTT. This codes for CASSREGRGAFF. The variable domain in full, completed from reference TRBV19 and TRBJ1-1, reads DGGITQSPKYLFRKEGQNVTLSCEQNLNHDAMYWYRQDPGQGLRLIYYSQIVNDFQKGDIAEGYSVSREKKESFPLTVTSAQKNPTAFYLCASSREGRGAFFGQGTRLTVV.

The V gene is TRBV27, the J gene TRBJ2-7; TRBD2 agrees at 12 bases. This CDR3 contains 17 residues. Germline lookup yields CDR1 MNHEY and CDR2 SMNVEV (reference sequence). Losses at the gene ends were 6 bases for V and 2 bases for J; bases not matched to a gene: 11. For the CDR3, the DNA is TGTGCCAGCAGACCCCTAGCGGGAGGGTTGGAACCCTACGAGCAGTACTTC. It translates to CASRPLAGGLEPYEQYF.

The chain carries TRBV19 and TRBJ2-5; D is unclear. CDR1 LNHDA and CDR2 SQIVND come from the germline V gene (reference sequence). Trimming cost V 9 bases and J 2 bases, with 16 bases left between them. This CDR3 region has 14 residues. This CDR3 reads CASSRGGIQETQYF. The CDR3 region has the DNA TGTGCCAGCTCGCGCGGCGGAATTCAAGAGACCCAGTACTTC.

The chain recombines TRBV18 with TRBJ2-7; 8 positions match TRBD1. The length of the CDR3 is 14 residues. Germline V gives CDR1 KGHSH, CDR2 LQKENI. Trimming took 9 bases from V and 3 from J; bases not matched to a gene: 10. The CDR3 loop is CASSGLTGDYEQYF. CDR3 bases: TGTGCCAGTTCTGGCCTGACAGGGGACTACGAGCAGTACTTC.

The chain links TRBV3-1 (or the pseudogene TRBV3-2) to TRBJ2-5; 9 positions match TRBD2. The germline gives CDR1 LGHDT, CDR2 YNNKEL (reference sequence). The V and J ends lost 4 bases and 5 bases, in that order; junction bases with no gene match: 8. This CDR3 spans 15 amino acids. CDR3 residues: CASSPGGGRAETQYF. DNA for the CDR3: TGTGCCAGCAGCCCCGGGGGCGGGAGGGCGGAGACCCAGTACTTC.

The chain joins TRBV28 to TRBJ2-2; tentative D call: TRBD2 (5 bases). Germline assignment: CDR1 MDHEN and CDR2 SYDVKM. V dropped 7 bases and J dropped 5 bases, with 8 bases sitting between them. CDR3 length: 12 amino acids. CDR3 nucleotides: TGTGCCAGCACGAGGGTGACCGGGGAGCTGTTTTTT. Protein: CASTRVTGELFF.

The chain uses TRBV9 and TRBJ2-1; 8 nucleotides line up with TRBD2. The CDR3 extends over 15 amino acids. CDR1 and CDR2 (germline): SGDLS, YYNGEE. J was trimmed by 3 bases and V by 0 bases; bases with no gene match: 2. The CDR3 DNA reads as TGTGCCAGCAGCGTAGGTCTAGCGGGCTACAATGAGCAGTTCTTC. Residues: CASSVGLAGYNEQFF.

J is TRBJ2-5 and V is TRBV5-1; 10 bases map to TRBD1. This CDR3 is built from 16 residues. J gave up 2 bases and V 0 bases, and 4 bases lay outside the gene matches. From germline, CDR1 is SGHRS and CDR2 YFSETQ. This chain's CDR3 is CASSLGDRGLQETQYF. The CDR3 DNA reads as TGCGCCAGCAGCTTGGGGGACAGGGGTCTACAAGAGACCCAGTACTTC.

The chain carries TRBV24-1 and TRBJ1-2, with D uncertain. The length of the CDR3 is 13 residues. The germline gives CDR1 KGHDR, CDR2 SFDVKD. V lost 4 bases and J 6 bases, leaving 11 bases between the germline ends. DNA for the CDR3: TGTGCCACCAGTGAGTCACAGAATAATGGCTACACCTTC. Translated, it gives CATSESQNNGYTF.

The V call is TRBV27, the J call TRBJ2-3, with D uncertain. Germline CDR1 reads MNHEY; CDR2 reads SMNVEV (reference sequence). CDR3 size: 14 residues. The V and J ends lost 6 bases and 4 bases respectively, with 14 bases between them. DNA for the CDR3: TGTGCCAGCAGCACTCTATACGTGGCAGATACGCAGTATTTT. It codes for CASSTLYVADTQYF.

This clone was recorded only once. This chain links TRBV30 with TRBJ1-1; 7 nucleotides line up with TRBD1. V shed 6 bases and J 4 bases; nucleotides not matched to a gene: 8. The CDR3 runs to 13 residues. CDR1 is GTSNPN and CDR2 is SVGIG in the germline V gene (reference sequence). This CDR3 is CACQQQGGTEAFF. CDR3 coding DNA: TGTGCCTGCCAACAGCAGGGGGGCACTGAAGCTTTCTTT. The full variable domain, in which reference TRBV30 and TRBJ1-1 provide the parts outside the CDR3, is SQTIHQWPATLVQPVGSPLSLECTVEGTSNPNLYWYRQAAGRGLQLLFYSVGIGQISSEVPQNLSASRPQDRQFILSSKKLLLSDSGFYLCACQQQGGTEAFFGQGTRLTVV.

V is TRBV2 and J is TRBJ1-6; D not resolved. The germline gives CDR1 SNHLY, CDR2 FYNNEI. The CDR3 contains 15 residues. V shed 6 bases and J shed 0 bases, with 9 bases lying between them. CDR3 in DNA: TGTGCCAGCAGATCGGAGAGCTCCTATAATTCACCCCTCCACTTT. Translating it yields CASRSESSYNSPLHF.

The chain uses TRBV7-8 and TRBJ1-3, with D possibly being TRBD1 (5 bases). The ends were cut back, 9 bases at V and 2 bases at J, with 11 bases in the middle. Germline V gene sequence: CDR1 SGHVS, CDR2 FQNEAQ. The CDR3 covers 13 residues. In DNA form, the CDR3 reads TGTGCCAGTACCACAGGTACTGGAAACACCATATATTTT. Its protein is CASTTGTGNTIYF.

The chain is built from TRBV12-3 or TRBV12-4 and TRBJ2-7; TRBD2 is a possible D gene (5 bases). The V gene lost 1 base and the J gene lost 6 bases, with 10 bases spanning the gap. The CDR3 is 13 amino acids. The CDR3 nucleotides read TGTGCCAGCAGTTTAGGTCGAGGAGGCGAGCAGTACTTC. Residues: CASSLGRGGEQYF.

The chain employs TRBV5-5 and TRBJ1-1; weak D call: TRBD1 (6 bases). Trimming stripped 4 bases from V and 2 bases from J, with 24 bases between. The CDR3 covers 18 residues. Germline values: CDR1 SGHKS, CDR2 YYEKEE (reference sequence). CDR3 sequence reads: CASSPYARLGAVNTEAFF. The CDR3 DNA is TGTGCCAGCAGCCCCTACGCCCGGTTGGGGGCGGTTAACACTGAAGCTTTCTTT.

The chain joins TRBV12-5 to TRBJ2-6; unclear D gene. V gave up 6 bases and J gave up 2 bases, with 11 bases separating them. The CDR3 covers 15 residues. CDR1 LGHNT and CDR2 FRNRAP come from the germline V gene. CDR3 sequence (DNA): TGTGCTAGTGGCCCCCGGAGCACTGGGGCCAACGTCCTGACTTTC. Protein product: CASGPRSTGANVLTF.